This TCR beta chain stems from a study of T cells in localized non-small cell lung cancer. Whole-study findings and limits: Adjacent lung held a median roughly 50 of the top 100 tumor clones. Only one tumor region was sequenced, so heterogeneity remains possible. Longer overall survival accompanied higher blood T cell density.

The protocol was immunoSEQ multiplex PCR, while the TCRdb copy is restricted to in-frame clones and leaves out a portion. The sample gives around 91,000 clones, over 80% of which show up once; about 15% is in the top ten. Comments on this clone: Its target is not known.

Trimming took 4 bases from V and 7 from J, leaving 12 bases between them. The CDR3 covers 13 residues. Germline CDR1 reads SGHRS; CDR2 reads YFSETQ. Sequenced material: peripheral blood, taken before any cancer treatment. The source of this sequence is a man between 40 and 70 years old with stage I squamous cell lung carcinoma. The chain has TRBV5-1 and TRBJ2-1; maybe TRBD2 (6 bases). The CDR3 coding sequence is TGCGCCAGCAGCGGGGGGTCGGCTAATGAGCAGTTCTTC. Translated: CASSGGSANEQFF.